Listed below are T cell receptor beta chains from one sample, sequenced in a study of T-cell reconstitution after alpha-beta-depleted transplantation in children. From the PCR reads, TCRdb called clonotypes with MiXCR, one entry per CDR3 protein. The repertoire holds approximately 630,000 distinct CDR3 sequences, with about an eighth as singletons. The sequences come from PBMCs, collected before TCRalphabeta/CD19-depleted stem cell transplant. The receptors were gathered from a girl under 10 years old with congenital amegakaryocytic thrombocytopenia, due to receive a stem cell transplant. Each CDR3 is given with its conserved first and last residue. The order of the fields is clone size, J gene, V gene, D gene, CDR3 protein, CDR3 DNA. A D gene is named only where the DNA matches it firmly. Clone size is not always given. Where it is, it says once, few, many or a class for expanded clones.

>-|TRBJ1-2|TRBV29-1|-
CSVVRPDTQLANGYGYTF
TGCAGCGTTGTTCGACCTGACACCCAACTGGCGAATGGCTATGGCTACACCTTC
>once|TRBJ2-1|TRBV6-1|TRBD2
CASRTLAGFVHEQFF
TGTGCCAGCAGGACACTAGCGGGGTTTGTACATGAGCAGTTCTTC
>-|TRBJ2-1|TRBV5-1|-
CASSSTGTDNEQFF
TGCGCCAGCAGCTCCACCGGGACTGACAATGAGCAGTTCTTC
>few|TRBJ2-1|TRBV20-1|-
CSASTPDRAAGAQRDEQFF
TGCAGTGCTAGTACCCCGGACAGGGCTGCGGGAGCCCAGCGGGATGAGCAGTTCTTC
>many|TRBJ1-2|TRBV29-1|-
CSVEEDGIYDGYTF
TGCAGCGTTGAAGAAGACGGGATCTATGATGGCTACACCTTC
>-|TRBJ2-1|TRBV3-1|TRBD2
CARTREANNEQFF
TGTGCCAGGACACGGGAGGCCAACAATGAGCAGTTCTTC
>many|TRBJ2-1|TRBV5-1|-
CASSPGGVLFRSYNEQFF
TGCGCCAGCAGCCCTGGGGGCGTGCTGTTCCGCTCCTACAATGAGCAGTTCTTC
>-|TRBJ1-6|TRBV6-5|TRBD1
CASSFLPGTVGDSPLHF
TGTGCCAGCAGTTTCCTTCCGGGGACAGTGGGGGATTCACCCCTCCACTTT
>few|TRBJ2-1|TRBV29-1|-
CSVDGVASDLNEQFF
TGCAGCGTCGACGGCGTGGCTAGCGACTTAAATGAGCAGTTCTTC
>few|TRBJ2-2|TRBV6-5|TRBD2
CASSSLRLAGGENTGELFF
TGTGCCAGCAGTTCACTCAGACTAGCGGGCGGCGAAAACACCGGGGAGCTGTTTTTT
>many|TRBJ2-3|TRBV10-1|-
CASSELSGSGRPGDTQYF
TGCGCCAGCAGTGAGCTCTCTGGCTCCGGGAGACCGGGAGATACGCAGTATTTT
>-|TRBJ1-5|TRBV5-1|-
CASSLAIGQPQHF
TGCGCCAGCAGCTTGGCCATTGGTCAGCCCCAGCATTTT
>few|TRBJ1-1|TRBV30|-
CAWTPVAEAFF
TGTGCCTGGACGCCTGTGGCTGAAGCTTTCTTT
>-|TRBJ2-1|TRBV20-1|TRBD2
CSARDTAFAGAANEQFF
TGCAGTGCTAGAGATACCGCTTTCGCGGGAGCCGCGAATGAGCAGTTCTTC
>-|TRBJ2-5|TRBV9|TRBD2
CASSVGTSGQETQYF
TGTGCCAGCAGCGTAGGGACTAGCGGCCAAGAGACCCAGTACTTC
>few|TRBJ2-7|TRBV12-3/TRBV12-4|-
CASSLRSGLGYF
TGTGCCAGCAGTTTACGATCCGGGCTGGGGTACTTC
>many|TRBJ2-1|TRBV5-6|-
CASSNPFGVFTYNEQFF
TGTGCCAGCAGCAACCCTTTCGGGGTGTTTACCTACAATGAGCAGTTCTTC
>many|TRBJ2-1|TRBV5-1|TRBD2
CASSFLAGDEQFF
TGCGCCAGCAGCTTCCTAGCGGGAGACGAGCAGTTCTTC
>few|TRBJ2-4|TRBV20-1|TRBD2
CSASEGGLAGFWPKNIQYF
TGCAGTGCCTCAGAGGGGGGACTAGCGGGATTTTGGCCCAAAAACATTCAGTACTTC
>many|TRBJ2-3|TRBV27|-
CASSFRVGDTQYF
TGTGCCAGCAGTTTCCGGGTCGGAGATACGCAGTATTTT
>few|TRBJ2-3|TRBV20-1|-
CSAIPSGGSVTDTQYF
TGCAGTGCTATTCCCAGTGGGGGGTCCGTCACAGATACGCAGTATTTT
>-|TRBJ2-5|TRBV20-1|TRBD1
CSARQGAETQYF
TGCAGTGCTAGACAGGGGGCTGAGACCCAGTACTTC
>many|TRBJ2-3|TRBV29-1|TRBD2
CSVEVRTSGSTDTQYF
TGCAGCGTTGAAGTACGAACTAGCGGGAGCACAGATACGCAGTATTTT
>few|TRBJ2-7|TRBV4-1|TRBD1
CASSQDGTGRNEQYF
TGCGCCAGCAGCCAAGACGGGACAGGGAGGAACGAGCAGTACTTC
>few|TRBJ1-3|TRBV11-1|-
CASSLDFRWQGSGNTIYF
TGTGCCAGCAGCTTAGATTTTCGGTGGCAGGGCTCTGGAAACACCATATATTTT
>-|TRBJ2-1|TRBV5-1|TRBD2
CASSLVGTSIDEQFF
TGCGCCAGCAGCTTGGTGGGGACTAGCATTGATGAGCAGTTCTTC
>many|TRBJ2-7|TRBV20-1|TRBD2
CSARSLGEGYEQYF
TGCAGTGCTAGGTCCCTAGGGGAGGGCTACGAGCAGTACTTC
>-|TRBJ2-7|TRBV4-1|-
CAGRGDISYEQYF
TGCGCCGGCAGGGGGGACATCTCCTACGAGCAGTACTTC
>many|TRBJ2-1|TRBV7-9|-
CASSLALGKGNRQFF
TGTGCCAGCAGCTTAGCGTTGGGGAAGGGGAATCGGCAGTTCTTC
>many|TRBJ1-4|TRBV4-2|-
CASSQASGYEKLFF
TGTGCCAGCAGCCAAGCCAGCGGATATGAAAAACTGTTTTTT
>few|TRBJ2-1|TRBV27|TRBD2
CASSLTERGIDRRNEQFF
TGTGCCAGCAGTTTAACCGAGCGGGGAATCGATAGGCGTAATGAGCAGTTCTTC
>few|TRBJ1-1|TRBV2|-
CASSVWINTEAFF
TGTGCCAGCAGTGTGTGGATCAACACTGAAGCTTTCTTT
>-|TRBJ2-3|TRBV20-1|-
CSALRARAASTDTQYF
TGCAGTGCATTGAGAGCGCGAGCGGCATCCACAGATACGCAGTATTTT
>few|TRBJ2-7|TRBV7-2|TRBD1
CASRKQGAYEQYF
TGTGCCAGCAGAAAACAGGGGGCCTACGAGCAGTACTTC
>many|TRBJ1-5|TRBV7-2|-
CASSPGDTLYPQHF
TGTGCCAGCAGCCCGGGAGACACCCTCTATCCCCAGCATTTT
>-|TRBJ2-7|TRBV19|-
CASTRTGGDSSYEQYF
TGTGCCAGTACCCGAACGGGAGGGGACAGCTCCTACGAGCAGTACTTC